Listed here are 22 T cell receptor beta chains from one sample, sequenced in a study of blood T cell repertoires in COVID-19. Sequenced by immunoSEQ multiplex PCR; TCRdb stores in-frame clones only, minus some. The repertoire holds some 520,000 clones, with 89% as singletons. Sequencing used peripheral blood. The receptor source for this set is a young man with COVID-19, enrolled during active disease.

This chain uses TRBV2 with TRBJ2-3, with 7 positions matching TRBD1. Germline V CDR1 and CDR2: SNHLY, FYNNEI. The J segment lost 6 bases and the V segment lost 6 bases, leaving 6 bases of the junction unmatched. The CDR3 covers 13 residues. The CDR3 loop is CASRGGQVDTQYF. In DNA form, the CDR3 reads TGTGCCAGCAGGGGTGGACAGGTCGATACGCAGTATTTT.

The chain joins TRBV7-2 to TRBJ2-1; D not resolved. The V gene's germline CDR1 is SGHTA and CDR2 FQGNSA. Trimming removed 1 base at V and 7 bases at J, with 8 bases between. This CDR3 is built from 13 residues. The CDR3 coding sequence is TGTGCCAGCAGCTTAGGAGTCTTAAATGAGCAGTTCTTC. This sequence encodes CASSLGVLNEQFF.

CDR3 sequence: CASSVTAGGNTIYF. The CDR3 bases are TGTGCCAGCAGCGTTACCGCAGGGGGAAACACCATATATTTT. The V and J genes are TRBV11-1 and TRBJ1-3; TRBD1 might be the D (5 bases). CDR1 is SGHAT, CDR2 FQDESV, per germline (reference sequence). The CDR3 contains 14 residues. The V end lost 5 bases, the J end lost 4 bases, and 12 bases lay between the germline ends.

This clone showed up just a few times. V usage is TRBV14 and J usage is TRBJ2-3; 14 bases map to TRBD2. J was trimmed by 3 bases and V by 4 bases; bases with no gene match: 6. Germline V gene data show CDR1 as SGHDN and CDR2 as FVKESK. CDR3 length: 17 amino acids. This chain's CDR3 is CASSRGTSGRGTDTQYF. In DNA form, the CDR3 reads TGTGCCAGCAGCCGTGGGACTAGCGGGAGAGGTACAGATACGCAGTATTTT.

The chain is built from TRBV19 and TRBJ1-2; TRBD1 aligns across 7 bases. The germline CDR1 and CDR2 sequences are LNHDA and SQIVND (reference sequence). Losses at the gene ends were 4 bases for V and 2 bases for J; bases not matched to a gene: 4. The CDR3 has 14 amino acids. The CDR3 DNA is TGTGCCAGTAGTAAGACAGGGCGAAACTATGGCTACACCTTC. Amino acids: CASSKTGRNYGYTF. The complete variable domain, with remaining parts taken from reference TRBV19 and TRBJ1-2, reads DGGITQSPKYLFRKEGQNVTLSCEQNLNHDAMYWYRQDPGQGLRLIYYSQIVNDFQKGDIAEGYSVSREKKESFPLTVTSAQKNPTAFYLCASSKTGRNYGYTFGSGTRLTVV.

The J gene is TRBJ2-5, the V gene TRBV18; TRBD2 matches 10 bases. V shed 4 bases, J shed 4 bases, and the junction held 9 bases outside the gene matches. This CDR3 is 16 amino acids long. In germline, CDR1 is KGHSH, CDR2 LQKENI. CDR3 sequence: CASSLGAGGPGETQYF. In DNA form, the CDR3 reads TGTGCCAGCTCACTTGGAGCGGGAGGGCCCGGAGAGACCCAGTACTTC.

The rearrangement links TRBV7-3 to TRBJ2-7; no firm D call. This CDR3 has 15 residues. Trimming removed 5 bases from V and 6 bases from J, with 20 bases in between. Germline V gene data show CDR1 as SGHTA and CDR2 as FQGTGA. Here the CDR3 DNA reads TGTGCCAGCAGCCAATATCCGGTCTCCTGGGCCGAGCAGTACTTC. Amino acid sequence: CASSQYPVSWAEQYF. Based on the CDR3 plus reference TRBV7-3 and TRBJ2-7, the full variable domain is GAGVSQTPSNKVTEKGKYVELRCDPISGHTALYWYRQSLGQGPEFLIYFQGTGAADDSGLPNDRFFAVRPEGSVSTLKIQRTERGDSAVYLCASSQYPVSWAEQYFGPGTRLTVT.

The genes are TRBV5-1 and TRBJ2-7, with 7 bases aligning to TRBD1. The trim removed 2 bases at V and 0 bases at J, leaving 8 bases unmatched. The CDR3 runs to 16 residues. Germline V gene lookup returns CDR1 SGHRS and CDR2 YFSETQ. This CDR3 is CASSFSGQAPSYEQYF. For the CDR3, the DNA is TGCGCCAGCAGCTTTTCCGGACAGGCCCCCTCCTACGAGCAGTACTTC.

The rearrangement links TRBV5-6 to TRBJ2-7, with 9 positions matching TRBD1. CDR3 length equals 14 residues. V trimming: 4 bases; J trimming: 4 bases; junction bases outside the gene matches: 6. Germline CDR1 and CDR2: SGHDT and YYEEEE. The CDR3: CASSHAGQGYEQYF. The CDR3, as DNA: TGTGCCAGCAGCCATGCTGGACAGGGGTACGAGCAGTACTTC.

The CDR3 bases are TGTGCCAGCAGCCGAGGAGGGACAGGAAACTTTGGAAACACCATATATTTT. Translation gives CASSRGGTGNFGNTIYF. The rearrangement joins TRBV6-6 to TRBJ1-3; 8 bases agree with TRBD1. Germline V gives CDR1 MNHNY, CDR2 SVGAGI (reference sequence). With V trimmed by 6 bases and J by 3 bases, 13 bases remained unmatched. This CDR3 is built from 17 residues.

This sequence joins TRBV5-1 and TRBJ2-1, with 8 bases aligning to TRBD2. CDR1 and CDR2 (germline): SGHRS, YFSETQ. Trimming cost V 5 bases and J 4 bases; bases outside gene matches: 8. The CDR3 extends over 15 amino acids. The DNA of the CDR3 is TGCGCCAGCAGGTTCCTAGCGGGCGCGTACAATGAGCAGTTCTTC. Translation: CASRFLAGAYNEQFF.

The V gene is TRBV6-5, the J gene TRBJ1-2, with TRBD1 identical over 8 bases. The CDR3 contains 12 residues. V was clipped by 6 bases and J by 9 bases; unmatched bases: 6. The germline V gene has CDR1 MNHEY and CDR2 SVGAGI. The CDR3 loop is CASRRQGLSYTF. CDR3 coding DNA: TGTGCCAGCAGAAGACAGGGGCTAAGCTACACCTTC.

This chain uses TRBV7-8 with TRBJ2-2, with 13 bases that match TRBD2. Germline assignment: CDR1 SGHVS and CDR2 FQNEAQ. V gave up 4 bases and J gave up 6 bases; unmatched junction bases: 2. The CDR3 loop spans 15 amino acids. The CDR3 spells CASSWTSGSAGELFF. DNA for the CDR3: TGTGCCAGCAGCTGGACTAGCGGGAGCGCCGGGGAGCTGTTTTTT.

The rearrangement links TRBV14 to TRBJ1-1, with no clear D. CDR1 is SGHDN, CDR2 FVKESK, per germline. The CDR3 covers 13 residues. Trimming took off 5 bases at V and 6 bases at J, with 13 bases between the two ends. The CDR3 sequence: CASSSHPTAEAFF. The CDR3 nucleotides read TGTGCCAGCAGCTCCCACCCTACCGCTGAAGCTTTCTTT. The full variable domain, with the rest looked up from reference TRBV14 and TRBJ1-1, is EAGVTQFPSHSVIEKGQTVTLRCDPISGHDNLYWYRRVMGKEIKFLLHFVKESKQDESGMPNNRFLAERTGGTYSTLKVQPAELEDSGVYFCASSSHPTAEAFFGQGTRLTVV.

The chain carries TRBV7-9 and TRBJ2-2, with a weak D call TRBD2 (6 bases). V lost 0 bases, J lost 6 bases, and 8 bases lay in between. In germline, CDR1 is SEHNR, CDR2 FQNEAQ (reference sequence). The CDR3 totals 14 residues. The CDR3 DNA reads TGTGCCAGCAGCTTAGCGGGAGGTTCCGGGGAGCTGTTTTTT. Amino acid sequence: CASSLAGGSGELFF.

The rearrangement joins TRBV19 to TRBJ2-5, with 8 bases matching TRBD1. The CDR3 covers 16 residues. V shed 6 bases, J shed 6 bases, and the junction held 15 bases outside the gene matches. The germline CDR1 and CDR2 sequences are LNHDA and SQIVND (reference sequence). The CDR3 here is CASSQYGQGNTKTQYF. CDR3 coding DNA: TGTGCCAGTAGCCAATACGGACAGGGCAATACGAAGACCCAGTACTTC.

The chain is built from TRBV11-2 and TRBJ2-7; 7 bases align to TRBD1. The CDR3 has 14 residues. With V trimmed by 5 bases and J by 7 bases, 11 bases remained unmatched. The germline CDR1 and CDR2 sequences are SGHAT and FQNNGV. This chain's CDR3 is CASSPNRGSREQYF. DNA of the CDR3: TGTGCCAGCAGCCCCAACAGGGGTAGTCGGGAGCAGTACTTC.

In this sample, this clone turned up once. V is TRBV5-5 and J is TRBJ2-7; D may be TRBD2 (5 bases). The CDR3 is made up of 15 amino acids. Germline loops: CDR1 SGHKS, CDR2 YYEKEE (reference sequence). V lost 4 bases and J 4 bases, leaving 18 bases between the germline ends. The DNA of the CDR3 is TGTGCCAGCAGCCCCCAGTTGGGAGTAAAGTACGAGCAGTACTTC. Translating it yields CASSPQLGVKYEQYF.

This clone has more than one count but fewer than ten. The chain recombines TRBV7-9 with TRBJ2-2; 7 bases are a match to TRBD1. The germline V gene encodes CDR1 SEHNR and CDR2 FQNEAQ (reference sequence). This CDR3 has 15 residues. V lost 1 base, J lost 6 bases, and 5 bases stayed unmatched. CDR3 region: CASSLDLGTAGELFF. CDR3 coding DNA: TGTGCCAGCAGCTTAGATCTCGGGACAGCCGGGGAGCTGTTTTTT.

A single count supports this clone. This sequence joins TRBV3-1 (or the pseudogene TRBV3-2) and TRBJ1-3; the D gene is possibly TRBD1 (6 bases). Trimming cost V 4 bases and J 1 base, with 20 bases left between them. This CDR3 has 18 residues. Per the germline V gene, CDR1 is LGHDT and CDR2 is YNNKEL (reference sequence). The CDR3 DNA sequence: TGTGCCAGCAGCCGGCGGGGGACAACCTCGCCTTCTGGAAACACCATATATTTT. Its translation: CASSRRGTTSPSGNTIYF.

The CDR3, as DNA: TGTGCCAGCAGCCAGGGACAGCCGCTCGGCGAGCAGTACTTC. Protein product: CASSQGQPLGEQYF. The chain combines TRBV3-1 (or the pseudogene TRBV3-2) with TRBJ2-7, with TRBD1 identical over 7 bases. Germline V lookup: CDR1 LGHDT, CDR2 YNNKEL (reference sequence). J was trimmed by 6 bases and V by 3 bases; bases with no gene match: 8. CDR3 size: 14 residues.

This chain uses TRBV6-5 with TRBJ2-2; 7 bases agree with TRBD1. Germline CDR1 reads MNHEY; CDR2 reads SVGAGI. With 6 bases clipped from V and 5 bases from J, the junction kept 9 bases outside the gene matches. This CDR3 spans 15 amino acids. The CDR3 sequence: CASSRYRGDTGELFF. The CDR3 DNA reads TGTGCCAGCAGCCGGTACAGGGGTGATACCGGGGAGCTGTTTTTT.